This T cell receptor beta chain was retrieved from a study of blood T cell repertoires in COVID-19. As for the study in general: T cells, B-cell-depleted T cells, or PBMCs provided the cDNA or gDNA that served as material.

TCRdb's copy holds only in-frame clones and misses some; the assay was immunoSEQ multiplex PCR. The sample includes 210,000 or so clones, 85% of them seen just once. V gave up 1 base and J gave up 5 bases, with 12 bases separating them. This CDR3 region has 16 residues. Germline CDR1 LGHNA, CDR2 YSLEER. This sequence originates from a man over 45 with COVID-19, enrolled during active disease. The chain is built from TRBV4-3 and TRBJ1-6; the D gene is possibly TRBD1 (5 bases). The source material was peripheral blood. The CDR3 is CASSQGVTGDNSPLHF. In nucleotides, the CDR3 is TGCGCCAGCAGCCAAGGAGTAACGGGGGATAATTCACCCCTCCACTTT.